The entry below describes one T cell receptor (beta chain). The antigen remains unidentified. The entry originates in a study of T-cell reconstitution after alpha-beta-depleted transplantation in children. Notes on the study in general: About two months after transplant, alpha-beta T cells reportedly came from several hundred expanded graft clones. For some patients, TCRbeta diversity was high at day 60 because of recipient T cells and thymic progenitors that survived. From newly produced T cells came most of the T-cell counts and diversity one year after transplant.

The ends were cut back, 2 bases at V and 0 bases at J, with 9 bases in the middle. CDR3 size: 16 residues. It was with unique molecular identifiers that the TCRbeta library was prepared. MiXCR, applied by TCRdb to the PCR reads, yields one record per CDR3 protein. This table has more than 40,000 distinct CDR3 sequences, around 9.2% appearing once. Sample: PBMCs, mostly from graft donor cells, taken 60 days after TCRalphabeta/CD19-depleted stem cell transplant. The TCR originated in a male patient between 2 and 15 years old who had a stem cell transplant for chronic granulomatous disease, so the T cells may come from the graft donor. The chain combines TRBV5-7 with TRBJ2-6, with unresolved D. TRBV5-7 is an ORF, with its function uncertain. This chain's CDR3 is CASSLRVLSGANVLTF. As DNA, the CDR3 is TGTGCCAGCAGCTTACGGGTCCTCTCTGGGGCCAACGTCCTGACTTTC.